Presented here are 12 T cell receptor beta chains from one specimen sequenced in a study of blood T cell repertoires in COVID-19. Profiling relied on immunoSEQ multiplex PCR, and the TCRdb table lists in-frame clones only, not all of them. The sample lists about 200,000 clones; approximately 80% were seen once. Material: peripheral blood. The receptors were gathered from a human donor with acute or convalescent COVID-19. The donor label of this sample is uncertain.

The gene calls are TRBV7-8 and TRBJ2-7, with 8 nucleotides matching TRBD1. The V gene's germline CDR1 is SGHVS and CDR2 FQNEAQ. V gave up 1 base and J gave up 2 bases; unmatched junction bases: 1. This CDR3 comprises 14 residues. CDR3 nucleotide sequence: TGTGCCAGCAGCTTAGTACAGGGGGCCTACGAGCAGTACTTC. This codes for CASSLVQGAYEQYF.

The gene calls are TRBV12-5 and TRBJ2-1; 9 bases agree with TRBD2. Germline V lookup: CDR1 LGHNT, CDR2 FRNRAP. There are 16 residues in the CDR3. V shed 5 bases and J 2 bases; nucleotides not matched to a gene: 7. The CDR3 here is CASGPGRTSAYNEQFF. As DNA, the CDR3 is TGTGCTAGTGGTCCCGGGAGGACTAGCGCCTACAATGAGCAGTTCTTC.

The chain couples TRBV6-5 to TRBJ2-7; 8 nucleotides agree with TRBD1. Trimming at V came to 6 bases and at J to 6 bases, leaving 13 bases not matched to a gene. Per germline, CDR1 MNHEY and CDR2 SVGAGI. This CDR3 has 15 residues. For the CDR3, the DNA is TGTGCCAGCAGACCCATGACAGGGGTACACTTCGAGCAGTACTTC. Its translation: CASRPMTGVHFEQYF.

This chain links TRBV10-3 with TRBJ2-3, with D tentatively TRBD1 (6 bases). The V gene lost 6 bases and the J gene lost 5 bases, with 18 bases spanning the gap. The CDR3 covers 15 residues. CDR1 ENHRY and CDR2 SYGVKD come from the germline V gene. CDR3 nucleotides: TGTGCCATCAGAGGGGGACCGAAAGTGGTAGATACGCAGTATTTT. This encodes CAIRGGPKVVDTQYF.

DNA for the CDR3: TGTGCCAGCAGCTTACGGGAGGGGCCGTCTGGCTACACCTTC. It encodes CASSLREGPSGYTF. The chain recombines TRBV11-2 with TRBJ1-2, with D possibly TRBD1 on 5 matching bases. V was trimmed by 2 bases and J by 7 bases, leaving 14 bases between them. This CDR3 contains 14 residues. Germline CDR1 and CDR2: SGHAT and FQNNGV.

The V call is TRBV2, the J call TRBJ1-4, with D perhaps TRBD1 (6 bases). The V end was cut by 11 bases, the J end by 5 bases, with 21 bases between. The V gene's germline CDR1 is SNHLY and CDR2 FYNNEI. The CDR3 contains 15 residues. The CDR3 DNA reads TGTGCCTCCCGGCCAACGGGCAGGGGAAATGAAAAACTGTTTTTT. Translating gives CASRPTGRGNEKLFF.

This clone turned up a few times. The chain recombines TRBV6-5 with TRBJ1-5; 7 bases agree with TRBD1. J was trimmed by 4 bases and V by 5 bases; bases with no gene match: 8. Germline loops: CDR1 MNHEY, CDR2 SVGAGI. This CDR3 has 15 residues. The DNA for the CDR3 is TGTGCCAGCAGTCCCGACAGGGTTCGTAATCAGCCCCAGCATTTT. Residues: CASSPDRVRNQPQHF.

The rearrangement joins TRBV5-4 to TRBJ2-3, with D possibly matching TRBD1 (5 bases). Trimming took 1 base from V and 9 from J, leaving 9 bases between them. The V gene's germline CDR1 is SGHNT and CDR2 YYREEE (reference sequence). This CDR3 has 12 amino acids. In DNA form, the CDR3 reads TGTGCCAGCAGCTTGACCCCAGGGACGCAGTATTTT. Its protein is CASSLTPGTQYF.

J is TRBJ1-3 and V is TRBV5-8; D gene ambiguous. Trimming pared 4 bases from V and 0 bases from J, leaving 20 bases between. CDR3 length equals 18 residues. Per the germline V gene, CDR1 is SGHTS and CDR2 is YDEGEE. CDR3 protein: CASSTRHGGPSSGNTIYF. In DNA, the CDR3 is TGTGCCAGCAGCACTAGGCATGGAGGGCCAAGCTCTGGAAACACCATATATTTT. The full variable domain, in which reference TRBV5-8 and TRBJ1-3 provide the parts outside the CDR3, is EAGVTQSPTHLIKTRGQQATLRCSPISGHTSVYWYQQALGLGLQFLLWYDEGEERNRGNFPPRFSGRQFPNYSSELNVNALELEDSALYLCASSTRHGGPSSGNTIYFGEGSWLTVV.

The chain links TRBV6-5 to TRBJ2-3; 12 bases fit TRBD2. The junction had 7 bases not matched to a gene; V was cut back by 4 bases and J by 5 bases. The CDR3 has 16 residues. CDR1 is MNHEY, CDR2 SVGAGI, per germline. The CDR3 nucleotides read TGTGCCAGCAGTTCACCTAGCGGGAGGGCCCAAGATACGCAGTATTTT. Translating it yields CASSSPSGRAQDTQYF.

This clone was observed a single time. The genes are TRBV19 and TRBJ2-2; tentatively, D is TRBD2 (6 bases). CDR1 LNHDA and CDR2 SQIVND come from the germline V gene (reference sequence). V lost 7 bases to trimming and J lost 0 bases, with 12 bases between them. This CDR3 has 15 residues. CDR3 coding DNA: TGTGCCAGTAAGGCGGGACCGACGAACACCGGGGAGCTGTTTTTT. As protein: CASKAGPTNTGELFF.

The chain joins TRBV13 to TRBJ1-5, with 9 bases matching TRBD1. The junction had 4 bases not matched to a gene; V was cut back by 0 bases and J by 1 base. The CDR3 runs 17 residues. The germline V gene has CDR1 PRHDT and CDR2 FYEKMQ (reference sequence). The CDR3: CASSLGDRGRSNQPQHF. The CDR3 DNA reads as TGTGCCAGCAGCTTAGGGGACAGGGGAAGGAGCAATCAGCCCCAGCATTTT.